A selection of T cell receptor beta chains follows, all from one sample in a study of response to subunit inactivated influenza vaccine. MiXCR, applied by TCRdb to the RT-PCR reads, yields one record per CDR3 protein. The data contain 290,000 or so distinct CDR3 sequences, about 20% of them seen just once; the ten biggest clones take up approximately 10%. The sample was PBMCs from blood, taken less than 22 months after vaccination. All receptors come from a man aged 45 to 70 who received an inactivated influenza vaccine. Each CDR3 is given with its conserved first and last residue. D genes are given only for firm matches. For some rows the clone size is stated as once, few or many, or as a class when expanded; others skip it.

DNA: TGTGCCAGCAGCCAAGTGGCAGCCTACGAGCAGTACTTC
CDR3: CASSQVAAYEQYF
J: TRBJ2-7
V: TRBV7-2
size: NA
D: NA

DNA: TGTGCCATCAGTGAGTCGACGAGGGTCTCATCTGGAAACACCATATATTTT
CDR3: CAISESTRVSSGNTIYF
J: TRBJ1-3
V: TRBV10-3
size: many
D: NA

DNA: TGTGCCAGCAGCCCCACAGGGATGGATTCACCCCTCCACTTT
CDR3: CASSPTGMDSPLHF
J: TRBJ1-6
V: TRBV12-3/TRBV12-4
size: few
D: NA

DNA: TGCGCCAGCAGAGAGACAGGGTCTGGGTATGGCTACACCTTC
CDR3: CASRETGSGYGYTF
J: TRBJ1-2
V: TRBV5-1
size: few
D: TRBD1

DNA: TGTGCCAGCACCCGGGCCGTCCATGGCTACGAGCAGTACTTC
CDR3: CASTRAVHGYEQYF
J: TRBJ2-7
V: TRBV6-1
size: NA
D: NA

DNA: TGCAGTGCGAAACAGGGGGGAGAAGCTTTCTTT
CDR3: CSAKQGGEAFF
J: TRBJ1-1
V: TRBV20-1
size: few
D: TRBD1

DNA: TGCAGTGCTAGACTTCGGGCGGGAACCTACAATGAGCAGTTCTTC
CDR3: CSARLRAGTYNEQFF
J: TRBJ2-1
V: TRBV20-1
size: NA
D: NA

DNA: TGTGCCAGCAGCCTGGGTCGTCGGACTCCTCAACGGAGAGATACGACCCAGTACTTC
CDR3: CASSLGRRTPQRRDTTQYF
J: TRBJ2-5
V: TRBV28
size: few
D: NA

DNA: TGTGCCAGCAGGCACCGGGACAGGAGACGAGAGACCCAGTACTTC
CDR3: CASRHRDRRRETQYF
J: TRBJ2-5
V: TRBV3-1
size: NA
D: TRBD1

DNA: TGTGCCAGCAGCTTAGAGGTTGGGGCAACCGGGGAGCTGTTTTTT
CDR3: CASSLEVGATGELFF
J: TRBJ2-2
V: TRBV11-2
size: NA
D: NA

DNA: TGTGGGGGGGAATTAAGGCCCAACACTGAAGCTTTCTTT
CDR3: CGGELRPNTEAFF
J: TRBJ1-1
V: TRBV30
size: NA
D: NA

DNA: TGTGCCAGCAGTTTATCTCCCAGGAGGTCCGAGCAGTACTTC
CDR3: CASSLSPRRSEQYF
J: TRBJ2-7
V: TRBV12-3/TRBV12-4
size: NA
D: NA

DNA: TGCAGTGCTCCAGGGGGCTCCTATAATTCACCCCTCCACTTT
CDR3: CSAPGGSYNSPLHF
J: TRBJ1-6
V: TRBV20-1
size: NA
D: TRBD1

DNA: TGCAGTGCTAGGCCGACTAGCGGGAGAGGGATGACCGGGGAGCTGTTTTTT
CDR3: CSARPTSGRGMTGELFF
J: TRBJ2-2
V: TRBV20-1
size: NA
D: TRBD2

DNA: TGCGCCAGCAGCCAATGGGGGGCCCCGGGGGAGACCCAGTACTTC
CDR3: CASSQWGAPGETQYF
J: TRBJ2-5
V: TRBV4-3
size: NA
D: NA

DNA: TGTGCCAGTAGTACCCCTAGTAGGACCTACGAGCAGTACTTC
CDR3: CASSTPSRTYEQYF
J: TRBJ2-7
V: TRBV19
size: NA
D: NA

DNA: TGTGCCAGCAGTTACGGCGTATCCACAGATACGCAGTATTTT
CDR3: CASSYGVSTDTQYF
J: TRBJ2-3
V: TRBV6-5
size: few
D: NA

DNA: TGCAGTGCGCCGACAGGGCCTAGCTCCTATAATTCACCCCTCCACTTT
CDR3: CSAPTGPSSYNSPLHF
J: TRBJ1-6
V: TRBV20-1
size: few
D: TRBD1

DNA: TGCAGTGGAGACTACACTAGCGGGGGGGCCGTATTC
CDR3: CSGDYTSGGAVF
J: TRBJ2-1
V: TRBV20-1
size: NA
D: TRBD2

DNA: TGCAGTGCGCCGGACAGGTCTAGCACAGATACGCAGTATTTT
CDR3: CSAPDRSSTDTQYF
J: TRBJ2-3
V: TRBV20-1
size: NA
D: TRBD1

DNA: TGCAGTGCTAGCGGGAGTTTTATCGGTACGCAGTATTTT
CDR3: CSASGSFIGTQYF
J: TRBJ2-3
V: TRBV20-1
size: NA
D: NA

DNA: TGTGCCAGCAGCTTCGAGAACTATGGCTACACCTTC
CDR3: CASSFENYGYTF
J: TRBJ1-2
V: TRBV7-9
size: many
D: NA

DNA: TGTGCCAGCAGCTTGTTCGGGGCGCCAACGCAGTATTTT
CDR3: CASSLFGAPTQYF
J: TRBJ2-3
V: TRBV5-4
size: NA
D: NA

DNA: TGTGCCAGCGTTGACAGGGGGCTAGTAGATACGCAGTATTTT
CDR3: CASVDRGLVDTQYF
J: TRBJ2-3
V: TRBV12-3/TRBV12-4
size: many
D: TRBD1

DNA: TGTGCCAGCAGAATACGTCGAGACAGGAGAATCTCCTATAATTCACCCCTCCACTTT
CDR3: CASRIRRDRRISYNSPLHF
J: TRBJ1-6
V: TRBV27
size: NA
D: NA